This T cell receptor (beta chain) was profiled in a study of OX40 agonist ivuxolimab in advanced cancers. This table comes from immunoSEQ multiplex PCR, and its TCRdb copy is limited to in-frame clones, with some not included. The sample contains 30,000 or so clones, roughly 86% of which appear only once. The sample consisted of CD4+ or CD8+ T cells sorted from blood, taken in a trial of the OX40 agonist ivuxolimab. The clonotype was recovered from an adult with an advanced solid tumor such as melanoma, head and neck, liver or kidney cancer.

CDR3 residues: CASSQTPGTGTYEQYF. The CDR3 DNA reads as TGTGCCAGCAGTCAAACCCCCGGGACAGGGACCTACGAGCAGTACTTC. The chain carries TRBV27 and TRBJ2-7, with 9 positions matching TRBD1. Germline CDR1 MNHEY, CDR2 SMNVEV (reference sequence). This CDR3 region has 16 residues. Trimming cost V 5 bases and J 2 bases; bases outside gene matches: 10.